Sequencing of this TCR beta chain was carried out in a study of blood T cell repertoires in COVID-19. This CDR3 has 12 amino acids. Germline V CDR1 and CDR2: LNHDA, SQIVND (reference sequence). V gave up 7 bases and J gave up 1 base, with 7 bases separating them. As processed by the authors: Amplification from reference gene primers served as the basis for estimated nucleated cell counts. Generated by immunoSEQ multiplex PCR, the TCRdb table keeps only in-frame clones and is missing some. V, J and clone size reflect that table, while D and trimming were determined from the DNA. The sample lists around 67,000 clones; about 80% were seen once.

The sequenced material came from peripheral blood. The V call is TRBV19, the J call TRBJ1-1; D unclear. This TCR derives from a man at least 80 years old with active COVID-19. The CDR3, as DNA: TGTGCCAGTAATATCGGGAACACTGAAGCTTTCTTT. This codes for CASNIGNTEAFF.